Listed below are T cell receptor beta chains from one sample, sequenced in a study of blood T cell dynamics during melanoma immunotherapy. Sequencing was performed with immunoSEQ multiplex PCR; in TCRdb, only in-frame clones are kept and a portion is missing. The sample has some 13,000 clones, roughly nine tenths seen once. The sample in question was effector memory CD8+ T cells from blood, obtained from a patient treated with checkpoint blockade. These receptor sequences come from a human donor with melanoma. CDR3s include the opening cysteine and the closing phenylalanine or tryptophan. Fields, in order: D gene, V gene, J gene, clone size, CDR3 protein, CDR3 DNA. D genes are given only for firm matches. Only part of the rows carry a size: once, few, many, or a class if the clone is expanded.

-,TRBV27,TRBJ1-2,-,CASTASREKGYGYTF,TGTGCCAGCACAGCCAGCCGGGAAAAGGGGTATGGCTACACCTTC
-,TRBV14,TRBJ1-1,-,CASSQTRPPDTEAFF,TGTGCCAGCAGCCAAACCCGTCCCCCGGACACTGAAGCTTTCTTT
-,TRBV5-1,TRBJ1-1,-,CASSLATSNTEAFF,TGCGCCAGCAGCTTGGCCACATCGAACACTGAAGCTTTCTTT
-,TRBV15,TRBJ2-7,-,CATSRETNYEQYF,TGTGCCACCAGCAGAGAGACTAATTACGAGCAGTACTTC
-,TRBV4-1,TRBJ1-1,few,CASSQDYQSRDTEAFF,TGCGCCAGCAGCCAAGATTATCAGTCCCGCGACACTGAAGCTTTCTTT
-,TRBV19,TRBJ1-1,-,CASSPTAQNEAFF,TGTGCCAGTAGCCCGACGGCACAGAATGAAGCTTTCTTT
TRBD1,TRBV5-1,TRBJ2-7,-,CASSTGQGLYEQYF,TGCGCCAGCAGCACGGGACAGGGCTTGTACGAGCAGTACTTC
TRBD2,TRBV9,TRBJ2-5,-,CASSVVGDGREDEETQYF,TGTGCCAGCAGCGTAGTGGGGGATGGGCGGGAGGACGAAGAGACCCAGTACTTC
-,TRBV7-6,TRBJ2-2,-,CASSLGTDANTGELFF,TGTGCCAGCAGCCTCGGGACGGACGCGAACACCGGGGAGCTGTTTTTT
TRBD1,TRBV6-5,TRBJ1-1,-,CASSYSNRGVNTEAFF,TGTGCCAGCAGTTACTCCAACAGGGGGGTGAACACTGAAGCTTTCTTT
-,TRBV6-5,TRBJ1-1,-,CASSYGRLMNTEAFF,TGTGCCAGCAGTTACGGGAGGCTGATGAACACTGAAGCTTTCTTT
-,TRBV27,TRBJ1-2,-,CASSSPRDGNYGYTF,TGTGCCAGCAGTTCCCCCAGGGACGGAAACTATGGCTACACCTTC
-,TRBV13,TRBJ2-7,-,CASSLGGGGSGIEQYF,TGTGCCAGCAGCTTAGGGGGCGGCGGTTCTGGGATCGAGCAGTACTTC
TRBD2,TRBV5-1,TRBJ2-7,-,CASGLFLAGGPYEQYF,TGCGCCAGCGGCCTCTTCCTAGCGGGAGGGCCCTACGAGCAGTACTTC
TRBD2,TRBV28,TRBJ2-7,-,CASSQTSGMLLSDEQYF,TGTGCCAGCAGTCAGACTAGCGGGATGCTCCTTTCCGACGAGCAGTACTTC
-,TRBV27,TRBJ2-3,-,CASSGLPDTQYF,TGTGCCAGCAGTGGCCTCCCAGATACGCAGTATTTT
-,TRBV19,TRBJ1-2,few,CASAYGSYGYTF,TGTGCCAGTGCGTACGGATCCTATGGCTACACCTTC
TRBD1,TRBV27,TRBJ2-7,-,CASSLYMGLTGTYEQYF,TGTGCCAGCAGTTTATATATGGGGTTGACAGGGACCTACGAGCAGTACTTC
TRBD1,TRBV4-1,TRBJ2-7,-,CASSQGLAGGSYEQYF,TGCGCCAGCAGCCAAGGGTTGGCAGGGGGATCCTACGAGCAGTACTTC
-,TRBV27,TRBJ1-1,-,CASSLWSENTEAFF,TGTGCCAGCAGTTTATGGTCGGAAAACACTGAAGCTTTCTTT
TRBD2,TRBV4-1,TRBJ2-1,-,CASSWDGLALYEQFF,TGCGCCAGCAGCTGGGACGGACTAGCGTTGTATGAGCAGTTCTTC
-,TRBV7-2,TRBJ1-2,-,CASSSIGGNYGYTF,TGTGCCAGCAGCTCTATTGGGGGAAACTATGGCTACACCTTC
-,TRBV27,TRBJ2-1,-,CASSLSEGYEQFF,TGTGCCAGCAGTTTATCGGAGGGTTATGAGCAGTTCTTC
-,TRBV9,TRBJ1-2,-,CASSLVAGDHYGYTF,TGTGCCAGCAGTTTGGTGGCGGGGGACCACTATGGCTACACCTTC
-,TRBV4-1,TRBJ2-1,-,CASSQLLGGSYNEQFF,TGCGCCAGCAGCCAACTCCTAGGAGGCTCCTACAATGAGCAGTTCTTC
-,TRBV29-1,TRBJ2-7,-,CSVDEGGGSYEQYF,TGCAGCGTTGATGAGGGGGGAGGGTCCTACGAGCAGTACTTC
-,TRBV14,TRBJ2-5,-,CASSLLREGAWGTQYF,TGTGCCAGCAGCCTCCTCCGGGAGGGGGCTTGGGGGACCCAGTACTTC
TRBD1,TRBV27,TRBJ2-7,few,CASSFGQGASEQYF,TGTGCCAGCAGTTTTGGACAGGGAGCGTCCGAGCAGTACTTC
-,TRBV5-5,TRBJ2-4,-,CASSWNNLGAKNIQYF,TGTGCCAGCAGCTGGAATAACCTTGGGGCCAAAAACATTCAGTACTTC
-,TRBV10-3,TRBJ2-5,-,CAISDSAQETQYF,TGTGCCATCAGTGATTCCGCACAAGAGACCCAGTACTTC
-,TRBV11-2,TRBJ1-1,-,CASSLFGTKDTEAFF,TGTGCCAGCAGCTTGTTCGGGACAAAGGACACTGAAGCTTTCTTT
-,TRBV19,TRBJ1-1,-,CASSITLWDTEAFF,TGTGCCAGTAGTATCACCCTGTGGGACACTGAAGCTTTCTTT
-,TRBV5-4,TRBJ2-7,few,CASSLDGYEQYF,TGTGCCAGCAGCTTGGATGGCTACGAGCAGTACTTC
-,TRBV4-1,TRBJ2-7,few,CASSQDPGREQYF,TGCGCCAGCAGCCAAGACCCTGGGCGCGAGCAGTACTTC
-,TRBV28,TRBJ2-1,-,CASRTSRLSSYNEQFF,TGTGCCAGCAGGACATCGCGACTGAGCTCCTACAATGAGCAGTTCTTC
TRBD2,TRBV29-1,TRBJ2-2,-,CSVVLTSGTITGELFF,TGCAGCGTTGTTTTGACTAGCGGGACGATCACCGGGGAGCTGTTTTTT
-,TRBV6-5,TRBJ1-6,-,CASSYSSNSPLHF,TGTGCCAGCAGTTACTCTAGTAATTCACCCCTCCACTTT
-,TRBV14,TRBJ2-7,-,CASSQVAVQQYF,TGTGCCAGCAGCCAAGTAGCTGTCCAGCAGTACTTC
-,TRBV15,TRBJ1-5,-,CATSSGVDYSNQPQHF,TGTGCCACCAGCAGTGGTGTTGATTATAGCAATCAGCCCCAGCATTTT
TRBD1,TRBV9,TRBJ1-2,-,CASSVEKGAKDGYTF,TGTGCCAGCAGCGTAGAGAAGGGGGCAAAAGATGGCTACACCTTC
-,TRBV7-8,TRBJ1-1,-,CASSPPHTLMNTEAFF,TGTGCCAGCAGCCCCCCCCATACCCTCATGAACACTGAAGCTTTCTTT
-,TRBV6-1,TRBJ2-1,-,CASSERRTSLSNEQFF,TGTGCCAGCAGTGAACGTCGGACAAGTCTCTCCAATGAGCAGTTCTTC
-,TRBV6-6,TRBJ2-1,-,CASSYSIENEQFF,TGTGCCAGCAGTTACTCGATTGAAAATGAGCAGTTCTTC
-,TRBV11-2,TRBJ1-2,-,CASSLDRQTGTF,TGTGCCAGCAGCTTAGATAGGCAGACGGGGACCTTC
-,TRBV2,TRBJ1-3,-,CASITVPGKRPGNTIYF,TGTGCCAGCATCACTGTTCCAGGGAAAAGGCCTGGAAACACCATATATTTT
-,TRBV29-1,TRBJ2-1,-,CSVVGVDEQFF,TGCAGCGTTGTCGGGGTAGATGAGCAGTTCTTC
-,TRBV4-3,TRBJ1-2,-,CASSQDLSLYGYTF,TGCGCCAGCAGCCAAGATCTAAGTCTTTATGGCTACACCTTC
-,TRBV28,TRBJ2-3,-,CASTLRKAQYF,TGTGCCAGCACTCTAAGGAAGGCGCAGTATTTT
-,TRBV28,TRBJ2-7,-,CASSLYRAYEQYF,TGTGCCAGCAGTTTATACAGGGCCTACGAGCAGTACTTC
-,TRBV6-4,TRBJ1-1,-,CASSENGNTEAFF,TGTGCCAGCAGTGAAAACGGTAACACTGAAGCTTTCTTT
-,TRBV19,TRBJ1-2,-,CASSPLNYGYTF,TGTGCCAGTAGTCCTCTTAACTATGGCTACACCTTC
-,TRBV5-8,TRBJ1-6,-,CASSRRRGNSPLHF,TGTGCCAGCAGCAGGAGACGGGGTAATTCACCCCTCCACTTT
-,TRBV23-1,TRBJ1-4,-,CASSQPGTENEKLFF,TGCGCCAGCAGTCAACCCGGGACTGAGAATGAAAAACTGTTTTTT
TRBD1,TRBV5-4,TRBJ2-7,-,CASRATGTTYEQYF,TGTGCCAGCAGAGCGACAGGGACCACCTACGAGCAGTACTTC
TRBD1,TRBV7-9,TRBJ2-7,-,CASSLSRDRGYEQYF,TGTGCCAGCAGCCTCTCCCGGGACAGGGGCTACGAGCAGTACTTC
-,TRBV7-9,TRBJ2-1,-,CASSWTADNSYNEQFF,TGTGCCAGCAGCTGGACGGCCGACAACTCCTACAATGAGCAGTTCTTC
TRBD1,TRBV6-5,TRBJ1-4,-,CASRAQGAANEKLFF,TGTGCCAGCAGGGCACAGGGGGCGGCTAATGAAAAACTGTTTTTT
-,TRBV27,TRBJ1-2,few,CASSQQGSYGYTF,TGTGCCAGCAGCCAACAGGGATCATATGGCTACACCTTC
-,TRBV30,TRBJ1-5,-,CAWSVGGNNQPQHF,TGTGCCTGGAGTGTGGGTGGGAACAATCAGCCCCAGCATTTT
-,TRBV27,TRBJ2-1,-,CASPCDSDNEQFF,TGTGCCAGCCCCTGCGACAGCGACAATGAGCAGTTCTTC